These 5 T cell receptor beta chains came from one sample sequenced in a study of T cells in women clearing cervical HPV infection. TCRdb keeps only in-frame clones here, not all; method: immunoSEQ multiplex PCR. This repertoire includes 35,000 to 50,000 clones. The sequenced sample consisted of blood buffy coat. Receptor source: a woman aged 18-70 years with a cervical HPV16 infection that either progressed to CIN3+ or cleared (not recorded which).

In the case of this clone: The CDR3 end is not reached by the read, which stops 3 residues before it; the germline J gene fills it in. The chain links TRBV20-1 to TRBJ1-5, with a weak D call TRBD1 (6 bases). The CDR3 consists of 17 residues. Germline assignment: CDR1 DFQATT and CDR2 SNEGSKA (reference sequence). Between the trimmed V and J ends, which lost 5 bases and 6 bases, there was a span of 26 bases. CDR3 bases read: TGCAGTGCTCACTTATACGGACAGCCCATGGAAGGTCAGCCC. Amino acid sequence: CSAHLYGQPMEGQP. In full, the CDR3 is CSAHLYGQPMEGQPQHF.

A word on this clone: The CDR3 end falls 3 residues outside the read, so it is completed with the germline J gene. V usage is TRBV19 and J usage is TRBJ1-2, with a possible D match to TRBD1 (6 bases). The germline V gene encodes CDR1 LNHDA and CDR2 SQIVND (reference sequence). The V gene lost 10 bases and the J gene lost 7 bases, with 19 bases spanning the gap. The CDR3 loop spans 13 amino acids. CDR3 region: CATTVGTLPGYTF. CDR3 DNA, as far as it was read: TGTGCCACCACCGTCGGGACACTTCCTGGC. Filled out from reference TRBV19 and TRBJ1-2, the complete variable domain reads DGGITQSPKYLFRKEGQNVTLSCEQNLNHDAMYWYRQDPGQGLRLIYYSQIVNDFQKGDIAEGYSVSREKKESFPLTVTSAQKNPTAFYLCATTVGTLPGYTFGSGTRLTVV.

To note about this clone: The read ends 3 residues early relative to the CDR3; the germline J gene fills the gap. This rearrangement joins TRBV2 to TRBJ2-7; no definite D call. The CDR3 extends over 11 amino acids. Germline V lookup: CDR1 SNHLY, CDR2 FYNNEI. Deletions cut 6 bases from V and 3 bases from J, with 6 bases between. CDR3 protein: CASSFYYEQYF. CDR3 DNA, as far as it was read: TGTGCCAGCAGCTTTTACTACGAG.

The CDR3 region is CASSQGLAVSYEQYF. The sequenced CDR3 bases are TGTGCCAGCTCACAAGGACTAGCGGTCTCCTACGAG. This rearrangement joins TRBV18 to TRBJ2-7; 10 positions match TRBD2. The observed sequence ends 3 residues before the CDR3 terminus, with the missing tail filled in from the germline J gene. Unmatched junction bases numbered 3, after V lost 4 bases and J lost 0 bases. Germline V CDR1 and CDR2: KGHSH, LQKENI. There are 15 residues in the CDR3.

Comment on this clone: The CDR3 extends 3 residues past the end of the read, so its final part is completed from the germline J gene. The rearrangement links TRBV13 to TRBJ1-1, with D possibly being TRBD1 (5 bases). With 5 bases removed from V and 2 bases from J, the gap between germline ends came to 15 bases. This CDR3 has 15 residues. CDR1 is PRHDT, CDR2 FYEKMQ, per germline (reference sequence). The CDR3 loop is CASSQGVNRNTEAFF. The covered CDR3 bases are TGTGCCAGCAGCCAAGGGGTCAACCGCAACACTGAA. Full variable domain (rest looked up from reference TRBV13 and TRBJ1-1): AAGVIQSPRHLIKEKRETATLKCYPIPRHDTVYWYQQGPGQDPQFLISFYEKMQSDKGSIPDRFSAQQFSDYHSELNMSSLELGDSALYFCASSQGVNRNTEAFFGQGTRLTVV.